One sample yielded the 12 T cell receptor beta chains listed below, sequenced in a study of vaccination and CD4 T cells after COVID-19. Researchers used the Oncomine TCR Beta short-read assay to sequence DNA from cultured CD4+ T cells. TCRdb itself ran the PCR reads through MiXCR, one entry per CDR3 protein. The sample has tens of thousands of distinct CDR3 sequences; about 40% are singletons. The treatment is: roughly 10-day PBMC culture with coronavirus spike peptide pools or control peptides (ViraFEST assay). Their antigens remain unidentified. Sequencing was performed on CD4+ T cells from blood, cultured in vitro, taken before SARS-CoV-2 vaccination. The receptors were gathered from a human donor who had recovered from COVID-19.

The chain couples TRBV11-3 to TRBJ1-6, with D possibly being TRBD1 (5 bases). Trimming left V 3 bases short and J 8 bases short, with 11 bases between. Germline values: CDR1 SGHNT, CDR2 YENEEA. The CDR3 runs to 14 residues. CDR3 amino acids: CASSLRGRHSPLHF. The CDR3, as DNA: TGTGCCAGCAGCTTGAGGGGTAGACATTCACCCCTCCACTTT.

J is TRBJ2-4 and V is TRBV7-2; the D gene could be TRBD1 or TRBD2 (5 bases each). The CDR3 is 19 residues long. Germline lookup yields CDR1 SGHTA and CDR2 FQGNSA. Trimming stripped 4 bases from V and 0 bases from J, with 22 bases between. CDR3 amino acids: CASSSYRDGYLLAKNIQYF. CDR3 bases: TGTGCCAGCAGCTCCTACCGGGACGGCTACCTACTAGCCAAAAACATTCAGTACTTC.

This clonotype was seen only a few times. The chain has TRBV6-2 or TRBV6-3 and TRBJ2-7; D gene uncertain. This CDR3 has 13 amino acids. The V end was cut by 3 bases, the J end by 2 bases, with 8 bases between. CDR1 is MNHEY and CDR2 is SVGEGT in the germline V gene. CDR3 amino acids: CASSYELTYEQYF. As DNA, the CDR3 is TGTGCCAGCAGTTATGAATTGACCTACGAGCAGTACTTC.

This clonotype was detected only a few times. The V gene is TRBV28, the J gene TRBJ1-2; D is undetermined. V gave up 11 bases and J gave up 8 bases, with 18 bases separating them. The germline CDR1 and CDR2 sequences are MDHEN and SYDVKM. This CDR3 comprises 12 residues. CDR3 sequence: CASKRAPVGYTF. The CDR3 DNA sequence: TGTGCCTCAAAACGGGCCCCAGTAGGCTACACCTTC.

The CDR3 here is CASSQTAGGYNEQFF. The CDR3 DNA is TGTGCCAGCAGCCAAACAGCGGGAGGCTACAATGAGCAGTTCTTC. The gene calls are TRBV14 and TRBJ2-1; 9 nucleotides align to TRBD2. V dropped 2 bases and J dropped 3; count of bases not matched to a gene: 2. The CDR3 length is 15 residues. Germline V gives CDR1 SGHDN, CDR2 FVKESK.

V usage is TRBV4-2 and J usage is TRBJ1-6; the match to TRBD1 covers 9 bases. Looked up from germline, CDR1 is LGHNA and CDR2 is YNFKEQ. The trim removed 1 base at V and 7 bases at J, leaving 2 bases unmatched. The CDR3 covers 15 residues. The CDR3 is CASSQGQGGNSPLHF. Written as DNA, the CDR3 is TGTGCCAGCAGCCAAGGACAGGGGGGAAATTCACCCCTCCACTTT.

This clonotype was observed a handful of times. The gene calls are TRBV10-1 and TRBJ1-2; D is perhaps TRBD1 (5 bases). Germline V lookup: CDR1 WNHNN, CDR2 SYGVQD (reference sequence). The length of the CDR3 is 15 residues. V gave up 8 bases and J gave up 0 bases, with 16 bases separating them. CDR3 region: CASEEDRPSNYGYTF. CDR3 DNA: TGCGCCAGCGAGGAAGACAGACCGTCTAACTATGGCTACACCTTC.

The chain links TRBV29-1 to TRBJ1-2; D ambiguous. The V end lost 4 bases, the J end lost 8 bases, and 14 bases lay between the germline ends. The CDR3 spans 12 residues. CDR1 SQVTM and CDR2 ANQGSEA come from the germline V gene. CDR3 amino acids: CSVVWSSKGYTF. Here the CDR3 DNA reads TGCAGCGTTGTCTGGTCTTCTAAAGGCTACACCTTC.

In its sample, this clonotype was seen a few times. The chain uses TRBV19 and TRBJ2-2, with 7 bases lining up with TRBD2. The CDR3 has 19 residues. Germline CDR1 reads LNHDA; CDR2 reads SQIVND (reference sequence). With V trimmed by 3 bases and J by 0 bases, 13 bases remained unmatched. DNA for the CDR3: TGTGCCAGTAGTATCGGGGCTGCGGGAGACTACGCGAACACCGGGGAGCTGTTTTTT. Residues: CASSIGAAGDYANTGELFF.

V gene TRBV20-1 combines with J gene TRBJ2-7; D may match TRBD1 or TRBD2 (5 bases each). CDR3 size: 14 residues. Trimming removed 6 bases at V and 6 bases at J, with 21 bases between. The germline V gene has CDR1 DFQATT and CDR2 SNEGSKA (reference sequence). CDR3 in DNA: TGCAGTGCCCGGGGTGGCCCAGGGTCAAGCGAGCAGTACTTC. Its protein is CSARGGPGSSEQYF.

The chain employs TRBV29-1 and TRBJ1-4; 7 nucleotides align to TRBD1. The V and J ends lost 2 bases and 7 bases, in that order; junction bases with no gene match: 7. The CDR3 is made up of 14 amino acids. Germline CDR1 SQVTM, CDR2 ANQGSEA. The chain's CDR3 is CSVELDRVSEKLFF. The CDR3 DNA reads TGCAGCGTTGAACTTGACAGGGTTAGTGAAAAACTGTTTTTT.

The DNA of the CDR3 is TGCAGTGCTAGAAGGTCCGCCCCGGATTCACCCCTCCACTTT. It encodes CSARRSAPDSPLHF. This chain links TRBV20-1 with TRBJ1-6; no reliable D call. Trimming removed 2 bases at V and 8 bases at J, with 13 bases between. Germline V gene sequence: CDR1 DFQATT, CDR2 SNEGSKA (reference sequence). The CDR3 sequence is 14 residues long.